These 27 T cell receptor beta chains share one sample of origin, sequenced in a study of T-cell reconstitution after alpha-beta-depleted transplantation in children. The library targeted TCRbeta and was prepared with unique molecular identifiers. TCRdb used MiXCR to reprocess the PCR reads, holding one entry per CDR3 protein. Among some 100,000 distinct CDR3 sequences listed, about 14% were seen once. The sequences come from PBMCs, mostly from graft donor cells, collected 180 days after TCRalphabeta/CD19-depleted stem cell transplant. The receptor set was obtained from a male patient between 2 and 15 years old who had a stem cell transplant for acute lymphoblastic leukemia, so the T cells may come from the graft donor.

A few counts support this clonotype. This sequence joins TRBV5-1 and TRBJ2-1, with a weak D call TRBD1 (6 bases). Trimming stripped 0 bases from V and 2 bases from J, with 18 bases between. The CDR3 length is 18 residues. CDR1 and CDR2 (germline): SGHRS, YFSETQ. The DNA of the CDR3 is TGCGCCAGCAGCTTGGGGGGGCCGTCCGGGGCTCCCTACAATGAGCAGTTCTTC. Its translation: CASSLGGPSGAPYNEQFF.

The chain links TRBV18 to TRBJ2-5; 7 bases are shared with TRBD1. The CDR3 totals 16 residues. V lost 1 base, J lost 1 base, and 6 bases stayed unmatched. Germline V gene lookup returns CDR1 KGHSH and CDR2 LQKENI. CDR3 in DNA: TGTGCCAGCTCACCACTTTCGGGACAGCCCCAAGAGACCCAGTACTTC. This encodes CASSPLSGQPQETQYF.

The chain combines TRBV29-1 with TRBJ1-1; no clear D. Per germline, CDR1 SQVTM and CDR2 ANQGSEA. The V end was cut by 5 bases, the J end by 4 bases, with 8 bases between. The CDR3 extends over 11 amino acids. CDR3 nucleotides: TGCAGCGTTCTGGACCGCACTGAAGCTTTCTTT. Amino acid sequence: CSVLDRTEAFF.

This chain links TRBV20-1 with TRBJ1-1; D uncertain. The ends were cut back, 2 bases at V and 4 bases at J, with 11 bases in the middle. CDR1 is DFQATT, CDR2 SNEGSKA, per germline (reference sequence). This CDR3 is built from 13 residues. CDR3 DNA: TGCAGTGCTAGACGGGGTGGTGGCACTGAAGCTTTCTTT. Residues: CSARRGGGTEAFF.

The rearrangement joins TRBV20-1 to TRBJ2-1, with 9 bases lining up with TRBD1. Trimming cost V 5 bases and J 10 bases; bases outside gene matches: 9. CDR3 length: 13 residues. Germline loops: CDR1 DFQATT, CDR2 SNEGSKA (reference sequence). CDR3 sequence reads: CSAPGQGLREQFF. The CDR3, as DNA: TGCAGTGCTCCGGGACAGGGCTTACGGGAGCAGTTCTTC.

The chain joins TRBV12-3 or TRBV12-4 to TRBJ2-2; the D is unclear. The CDR3 contains 12 residues. Between the trimmed V and J ends, which lost 6 bases and 6 bases, there was a span of 8 bases. The DNA of the CDR3 is TGTGCCAGCAGGGACCTCCCCGGGGAGCTGTTTTTT. Translated, it gives CASRDLPGELFF.

The sample holds many counts of this clonotype. V gene TRBV14 combines with J gene TRBJ1-2, with D unresolved. The CDR3 loop spans 14 amino acids. CDR1 SGHDN and CDR2 FVKESK come from the germline V gene. The ends were cut back, 0 bases at V and 4 bases at J, with 9 bases in the middle. The DNA for the CDR3 is TGTGCCAGCAGCCAAGATCCGGAATTCTATGGCTACACCTTC. This encodes CASSQDPEFYGYTF.

The table lists this clonotype with a few counts. The V and J genes are TRBV7-9 and TRBJ2-1; TRBD2 agrees at 12 bases. The CDR3 is made up of 15 amino acids. Germline V gene lookup returns CDR1 SEHNR and CDR2 FQNEAQ (reference sequence). V lost 5 bases to trimming and J lost 10 bases; unmatched junction nucleotides: 9. The chain's CDR3 is CASSLRTSGVWEQFF. The CDR3 DNA is TGTGCCAGCAGCCTCCGGACTAGCGGGGTTTGGGAGCAGTTCTTC.

The CDR3 DNA reads TGTGCCAGCACCGCCGCCGGCGCAGATACGCAGTATTTT. Encoded protein: CASTAAGADTQYF. The rearrangement links TRBV2 to TRBJ2-3; no reliable D call. CDR3 length equals 13 residues. The ends were cut back, 7 bases at V and 4 bases at J, with 12 bases in the middle. Per germline, CDR1 SNHLY and CDR2 FYNNEI.

This clonotype was detected a few times. One end of the junction is discordant with germline, which a read error may explain. The chain is built from TRBV5-1 and TRBJ1-1; no clear D. This CDR3 contains 15 residues. Germline values: CDR1 SGHRS, CDR2 YFSETQ. Here the CDR3 reads CASSGLQLVTRIFHF. CDR3 sequence (DNA): TGCGCCAGCAGCGGGCTTCAGCTTGTTACACGGATCTTTCACTTT.

This clonotype was counted at least ten times. V usage is TRBV28 and J usage is TRBJ1-6; D unresolved. The germline V and J ends were trimmed by 2 bases and 9 bases, with 5 bases remaining between them. The CDR3 spans 12 residues. Germline V lookup: CDR1 MDHEN, CDR2 SYDVKM. CDR3 region: CASSLGFSPLHF. For the CDR3, the DNA is TGTGCCAGCAGTTTAGGCTTTTCACCCCTCCACTTT.

The CDR3 bases are TGTGCCAGCAGTTACTCTTTTCGACACCGCTCCTACGAGCAGTACTTC. Protein: CASSYSFRHRSYEQYF. The gene calls are TRBV6-5 and TRBJ2-7, with D hard to call. Germline loops: CDR1 MNHEY, CDR2 SVGAGI. The V gene lost 0 bases and the J gene lost 0 bases, with 12 bases spanning the gap. The length of the CDR3 is 16 residues.

V gene TRBV27 combines with J gene TRBJ1-1, with 7 bases lining up with TRBD1. Germline lookup yields CDR1 MNHEY and CDR2 SMNVEV (reference sequence). The length of the CDR3 is 14 residues. Germline trimming cut 6 bases from V and 8 bases from J; bases unmatched to any gene: 12. CDR3 region: CASSLDSHRGEAFF. Written as DNA, the CDR3 is TGTGCCAGCAGCCTCGATTCCCACAGGGGAGAAGCTTTCTTT.

The chain recombines TRBV4-2 with TRBJ2-2, with TRBD2 identical over 12 bases. Germline CDR1 and CDR2: LGHNA and YNFKEQ. Germline trimming cut 2 bases from V and 4 bases from J; bases unmatched to any gene: 2. The CDR3 consists of 16 residues. This chain's CDR3 is CASSQRLAGATGELFF. The CDR3 DNA follows: TGTGCCAGCAGCCAACGACTAGCGGGGGCCACCGGGGAGCTGTTTTTT.

This clonotype turned up a few times. This chain links TRBV11-3 with TRBJ2-5; D uncertain. Germline assignment: CDR1 SGHNT and CDR2 YENEEA. V was cut by 1 base and J by 0 bases, with 12 bases left in between. CDR3 length equals 16 residues. The CDR3 nucleotides are TGTGCCAGCAGCTTAGGGGCCTGGGATTACCAAGAGACCCAGTACTTC. Translating gives CASSLGAWDYQETQYF.

This clonotype has just a few counts. The gene calls are TRBV7-9 and TRBJ1-1; 10 bases are shared with TRBD1. CDR1 SEHNR and CDR2 FQNEAQ come from the germline V gene (reference sequence). Losses at the gene ends were 5 bases for V and 1 base for J; bases not matched to a gene: 7. The CDR3 runs 16 residues. The CDR3 protein is CASSPRDRGANTEAFF. In DNA form, the CDR3 reads TGTGCCAGCAGCCCCCGGGACAGGGGTGCGAACACTGAAGCTTTCTTT.

This clonotype was observed a handful of times. V and J are TRBV7-9 and TRBJ2-1, with D perhaps being TRBD1 or TRBD2 (5 bases each). The germline gives CDR1 SEHNR, CDR2 FQNEAQ (reference sequence). Trimming removed 2 bases from V and 7 bases from J, with 15 bases in between. The CDR3 contains 15 residues. CDR3 loop: CASSLRGSGRNEQFF. The CDR3, as DNA: TGTGCCAGCAGCTTACGGGGATCGGGGCGGAATGAGCAGTTCTTC.

The table lists this clonotype with many counts. The chain recombines TRBV7-6 with TRBJ1-5, with D unresolved. Germline V lookup: CDR1 SGHVS, CDR2 FNYEAQ. The CDR3 is made up of 14 amino acids. V was pared by 6 bases and J by 6 bases, with 15 bases between. The CDR3: CASSTTIGSQPQHF. The CDR3 coding sequence is TGTGCCAGCAGTACCACGATAGGGTCTCAGCCCCAGCATTTT.

The chain joins TRBV12-5 to TRBJ2-3, with D perhaps matching TRBD1 (6 bases). Trimming removed 5 bases at V and 1 base at J, with 10 bases between. Germline CDR1 and CDR2: LGHNT and FRNRAP. The length of the CDR3 is 14 residues. The CDR3 loop reads CASGLQGRTDTQYF. The DNA of the CDR3 is TGTGCTAGTGGTCTACAGGGACGCACAGATACGCAGTATTTT.

This clonotype occurred a few times. The rearrangement links TRBV18 to TRBJ1-1; a possible D gene is TRBD1 (5 bases). Per the germline V gene, CDR1 is KGHSH and CDR2 is LQKENI. Trimming stripped 3 bases from V and 0 bases from J, with 11 bases between. The CDR3 is 15 residues long. CDR3 in amino acids: CASSPGALLNTEAFF. CDR3 DNA: TGTGCCAGCTCACCTGGGGCGTTATTGAACACTGAAGCTTTCTTT. The variable domain in full, completed from reference TRBV18 and TRBJ1-1, reads NAGVMQNPRHLVRRRGQEARLRCSPMKGHSHVYWYRQLPEEGLKFMVYLQKENIIDESGMPKERFSAEFPKEGPSILRIQQVVRGDSAAYFCASSPGALLNTEAFFGQGTRLTVV.

This clonotype turned up a few times. The CDR3 bases are TGTGCCAGCAGTGAAGGCCCGGGGGACTATGGCTACACCTTC. Its translation: CASSEGPGDYGYTF. The chain recombines TRBV6-1 with TRBJ1-2, with D perhaps matching TRBD1 (5 bases). V lost 1 base and J lost 3, with 9 bases in between. The CDR3 runs to 14 residues. Germline CDR1 MNHNS, CDR2 SASEGT.

V gene TRBV20-1 combines with J gene TRBJ2-5; possibly TRBD1 or TRBD2 for D (5 bases each). Germline values: CDR1 DFQATT, CDR2 SNEGSKA (reference sequence). V was pared by 5 bases and J by 4 bases, with 17 bases between. The CDR3 consists of 14 residues. The CDR3 is CSADDGTGRETQYF. The DNA for the CDR3 is TGCAGTGCTGATGATGGGACCGGACGAGAGACCCAGTACTTC.

The V call is TRBV10-3, the J call TRBJ2-7; D may be TRBD1 (6 bases). The germline V gene has CDR1 ENHRY and CDR2 SYGVKD. V lost 6 bases, J lost 2 bases, and 11 bases lay in between. This CDR3 spans 13 amino acids. The CDR3 sequence is CAISEQGTYEQYF. The DNA for the CDR3 is TGTGCCATCAGCGAACAGGGCACCTACGAGCAGTACTTC.

This clonotype turned up a few times. The chain couples TRBV7-9 to TRBJ2-5, with 11 positions matching TRBD2. The ends lost 3 bases at V and 5 bases at J; junction bases unmatched: 5. Germline V CDR1 and CDR2: SEHNR, FQNEAQ (reference sequence). This CDR3 has 15 amino acids. The CDR3 DNA reads as TGTGCCAGCAGCTTTACTAGCGGGGGTTGGGAGACCCAGTACTTC. Translated, it gives CASSFTSGGWETQYF.

The chain carries TRBV7-9 and TRBJ2-3; 8 bases fit TRBD1. Trimming removed 9 bases from V and 6 bases from J; junction bases left unmatched: 2. This CDR3 spans 11 amino acids. CDR1 SEHNR and CDR2 FQNEAQ come from the germline V gene (reference sequence). CDR3 bases: TGTGCCAGTGGACAGGGTGATACGCAGTATTTT. This codes for CASGQGDTQYF.

In its sample, this clonotype was seen a few times. The chain couples TRBV10-3 to TRBJ2-3; a possible D gene is TRBD1 (5 bases). CDR1 is ENHRY, CDR2 SYGVKD, per germline. The CDR3 is 11 amino acids. Trimming left V 7 bases short and J 6 bases short, with 8 bases between. The chain's CDR3 is CAIIAGDTQYF. CDR3 DNA: TGTGCCATCATCGCAGGGGATACGCAGTATTTT.

The rearrangement joins TRBV9 to TRBJ2-1; no firm D call. Per germline, CDR1 SGDLS and CDR2 YYNGEE. Between the trimmed V and J ends, which lost 0 bases and 6 bases, there was a span of 13 bases. CDR3 length equals 15 residues. CDR3 residues: CASSVVLVDVNEQFF. CDR3 in DNA: TGTGCCAGCAGCGTAGTACTGGTAGATGTCAATGAGCAGTTCTTC.